This T cell receptor (beta chain) was captured by sequencing in a study of beta chain features in type 1 diabetes. This CDR3 contains 14 residues. The V and J ends lost 6 bases and 0 bases respectively, with 11 bases between them. Germline CDR1 reads SNHLY; CDR2 reads FYNNEI. In total, each donor contributed a single heparinised blood draw that averaged roughly 100 mL. Every isolated RNA sample was fully reverse transcribed, so sequencing captured expressed TCRB transcripts. Only in-frame clones appear in the TCRdb table, and some are missing; sequencing was by immunoSEQ multiplex PCR. This sample yields roughly 70,000 clones, of which 45% to 50% are seen a single time; roughly 0.7% belongs to the top ten. Findings and limits, study-wide: Patients' naive, central memory and regulatory TCRB repertoires appeared more alike than those of healthy donors. Shortening of TCRB CDR3s, moderate but significant, appeared in all four CD4+ subsets of Type 1 diabetes patients.

Comment on this clone: Its antigen is not identified.

Material for sequencing was central memory CD4+ T cells from blood. The chain links TRBV2 to TRBJ2-5; D is undetermined. This TCR came from a man aged 25-45 years with type 1 diabetes. The CDR3 region is CASSATWYQETQYF. CDR3 DNA: TGTGCCAGCAGCGCTACCTGGTACCAAGAGACCCAGTACTTC. The complete variable domain, with remaining parts taken from reference TRBV2 and TRBJ2-5, reads EPEVTQTPSHQVTQMGQEVILRCVPISNHLYFYWYRQILGQKVEFLVSFYNNEISEKSEIFDDQFSVERPDGSNFTLKIRSTKLEDSAMYFCASSATWYQETQYFGPGTRLLVL.